These 29 T cell receptor beta chains share one sample of origin, sequenced in a study of blood T cell repertoires in COVID-19. Measured with immunoSEQ multiplex PCR; TCRdb has only the in-frame clones, and not every one. The repertoire holds approximately 210,000 clones, 82% seen once, with about 3.7% in the top ten. Source material: PBMCs or T cells enriched from blood (not recorded which). The receptors were sampled from a woman aged 55 to 70 who had recovered from COVID-19.

The chain carries TRBV15 and TRBJ2-1, with 11 bases matching TRBD2. CDR3 length: 15 residues. Germline V gives CDR1 LNHNV, CDR2 YYDKDF (reference sequence). V shed 2 bases and J 7 bases; nucleotides not matched to a gene: 4. CDR3 in amino acids: CATSRSSGRGNEQFF. Written as DNA, the CDR3 is TGTGCCACCAGCAGAAGTAGCGGGAGGGGAAATGAGCAGTTCTTC.

The V call is TRBV7-3, the J call TRBJ2-1; 8 positions match TRBD1. V was pared by 2 bases and J by 1 base, with 1 base of the junction left unmatched. This CDR3 spans 15 amino acids. Germline values: CDR1 SGHTA, CDR2 FQGTGA. The CDR3 is CASSLGTGSYNEQFF. DNA of the CDR3: TGTGCCAGCAGCTTAGGGACAGGATCCTACAATGAGCAGTTCTTC.

The chain combines TRBV9 with TRBJ1-3; possibly TRBD1 for D (6 bases). Germline V gene sequence: CDR1 SGDLS, CDR2 YYNGEE. The CDR3 loop spans 20 amino acids. Trimming took off 0 bases at V and 2 bases at J, with 24 bases between the two ends. CDR3: CASSVDFGGKQGLAGNTIYF. DNA for the CDR3: TGTGCCAGCAGCGTAGATTTTGGGGGCAAACAGGGTCTCGCTGGAAACACCATATATTTT.

The chain is built from TRBV4-3 and TRBJ2-1, with D possibly matching TRBD1 (6 bases). The germline V and J ends were trimmed by 4 bases and 7 bases, with 14 bases remaining between them. Looked up from germline, CDR1 is LGHNA and CDR2 is YSLEER. The CDR3 covers 14 residues. CDR3 sequence: CASSPGVTGNEQFF. CDR3 DNA: TGCGCCAGCAGCCCCGGGGTAACAGGGAATGAGCAGTTCTTC.

CDR3 nucleotide sequence: TGTGCCAGCAGCACTGTTGAGACTAGCGGGAGCACAGATACGCAGTATTTT. Translating gives CASSTVETSGSTDTQYF. The chain joins TRBV21-1 to TRBJ2-3; the listed D gene, TRBD2, was not tested against the DNA. TRBV21-1 is recorded as a pseudogene. This CDR3 contains 17 residues.

The CDR3 sequence is CASSPPNVGSSTGELFF. CDR3 nucleotide sequence: TGTGCCAGCTCACCACCGAACGTCGGGAGTAGCACCGGGGAGCTGTTTTTT. The chain couples TRBV18 to TRBJ2-2, with D maybe TRBD2 (6 bases). V lost 0 bases, J lost 4 bases, and 15 bases lay in between. This CDR3 contains 17 residues. Germline CDR1 reads KGHSH; CDR2 reads LQKENI. The whole variable domain, remainder taken from reference TRBV18 and TRBJ2-2, is NAGVMQNPRHLVRRRGQEARLRCSPMKGHSHVYWYRQLPEEGLKFMVYLQKENIIDESGMPKERFSAEFPKEGPSILRIQQVVRGDSAAYFCASSPPNVGSSTGELFFGEGSRLTVL.

The V call is TRBV18, the J call TRBJ1-1, with D tentatively TRBD1 (5 bases). CDR1 is KGHSH and CDR2 is LQKENI in the germline V gene. Trimming cost V 6 bases and J 6 bases, with 14 bases left between them. The CDR3 is 13 amino acids. CDR3 sequence (DNA): TGTGCCAGCTCCTCGGGCAGGGACTCTGAAGCTTTCTTT. Amino acid sequence: CASSSGRDSEAFF.

This chain connects TRBV7-2 to TRBJ2-3; tentatively, D is TRBD2 (6 bases). In germline, CDR1 is SGHTA, CDR2 FQGNSA. The CDR3 has 14 residues. V was pared by 1 base and J by 8 bases, with 13 bases between. The CDR3 loop reads CASSLGSREFTQYF. Here the CDR3 DNA reads TGTGCCAGCAGCTTAGGGTCACGGGAGTTTACGCAGTATTTT.

The chain links TRBV27 to TRBJ2-1; TRBD2 matches at 11 bases. V lost 3 bases, J lost 8 bases, and 6 bases stayed unmatched. CDR3 length equals 15 residues. Germline V gene data show CDR1 as MNHEY and CDR2 as SMNVEV (reference sequence). The CDR3 nucleotides are TGTGCCAGCAGTTTTAGACTAGCGGGGAATTATGAGCAGTTCTTC. This codes for CASSFRLAGNYEQFF.

J is TRBJ1-2 and V is TRBV30; 7 nucleotides line up with TRBD1. Germline loops: CDR1 GTSNPN, CDR2 SVGIG (reference sequence). This CDR3 contains 13 residues. Trimming took 3 bases from V and 6 from J; bases not matched to a gene: 7. CDR3 in DNA: TGTGCCTGGAGCTACAGGGGCGGGGATGGCTACACCTTC. It codes for CAWSYRGGDGYTF.

The rearrangement uses TRBV6-5 and TRBJ2-1; 13 bases align to TRBD2. Losses at the gene ends were 7 bases for V and 3 bases for J; bases not matched to a gene: 3. Per the germline V gene, CDR1 is MNHEY and CDR2 is SVGAGI. This CDR3 spans 15 amino acids. As DNA, the CDR3 is TGTGCCAGCACCAGGACTAGCGGGGGCTACAATGAGCAGTTCTTC. It encodes CASTRTSGGYNEQFF.

In DNA, the CDR3 is TGTGCCAGCAGCGGGTACAGGGGACTGGAAGCTTTCTTT. Encoded protein: CASSGYRGLEAFF. This chain uses TRBV7-9 with TRBJ1-1; 7 bases align to TRBD1. Per the germline V gene, CDR1 is SEHNR and CDR2 is FQNEAQ (reference sequence). V gave up 5 bases and J gave up 8 bases; unmatched junction bases: 8. The CDR3 has 13 amino acids.

The chain carries TRBV5-1 and TRBJ2-2; 9 bases are shared with TRBD1. With 4 bases clipped from V and 10 bases from J, the junction kept 5 bases outside the gene matches. Germline-derived CDR1 and CDR2 are SGHRS and YFSETQ. This CDR3 has 13 amino acids. CDR3 loop: CASSKTGGSELFF. CDR3 DNA sequence: TGCGCCAGCAGCAAAACAGGGGGCTCGGAGCTGTTTTTT.

The chain is built from TRBV9 and TRBJ2-1; a weak D match, TRBD1 (6 bases). Germline V gene sequence: CDR1 SGDLS, CDR2 YYNGEE. V was pared by 1 base and J by 7 bases, with 15 bases between. This CDR3 is 15 amino acids long. CDR3 nucleotides: TGTGCCAGCAGCGTAATTCTGGCAGGGGTGAATGAGCAGTTCTTC. Translated, it gives CASSVILAGVNEQFF.

This chain links TRBV14 with TRBJ2-3, with TRBD1 as a possible D gene (6 bases). V shed 1 base and J shed 0 bases, with 8 bases lying between them. CDR1 SGHDN and CDR2 FVKESK come from the germline V gene. The CDR3 covers 15 residues. CDR3 sequence reads: CASSQAGVSTDTQYF. The CDR3 coding sequence is TGTGCCAGCAGCCAAGCAGGGGTTAGCACAGATACGCAGTATTTT.

In nucleotides, the CDR3 is TGTGCCAGCAGCCAAGTTCCTGGACTGCCCTATGGCTACACCTTC. Translation: CASSQVPGLPYGYTF. The chain joins TRBV3-1 (or the pseudogene TRBV3-2) to TRBJ1-2; D call uncertain. Trimming pared 1 base from V and 4 bases from J, leaving 13 bases between. CDR3 length equals 15 residues. Germline V gives CDR1 LGHDT, CDR2 YNNKEL (reference sequence).

This clone was detected a few times. The chain has TRBV29-1 and TRBJ2-1; 9 bases are shared with TRBD1. CDR3 length: 14 amino acids. Per germline, CDR1 SQVTM and CDR2 ANQGSEA. Trimming removed 6 bases from V and 6 bases from J; junction bases left unmatched: 9. This chain's CDR3 is CSVAPGTGFNEQFF. The CDR3 bases are TGCAGCGTGGCCCCCGGGACAGGGTTCAATGAGCAGTTCTTC.

A few counts support this clone. The chain's CDR3 is CASDESSGANVLTF. The CDR3 DNA sequence: TGTGCCAGCGATGAGAGCTCTGGGGCCAACGTCCTGACTTTC. This chain joins TRBV6-5 and TRBJ2-6; D not resolved. V was cut by 8 bases and J by 0 bases, with 8 bases left in between. Germline CDR1 is MNHEY and CDR2 is SVGAGI. There are 14 residues in the CDR3.

The rearrangement joins TRBV10-1 to TRBJ2-2; 12 positions agree with TRBD2. Germline-derived CDR1 and CDR2 are WNHNN and SYGVQD (reference sequence). The CDR3 consists of 16 residues. The V gene end was trimmed by 0 bases and the J gene end by 7 bases; junction bases not matched to a gene: 3. CDR3 DNA: TGCGCCAGCAGTGAGTCAGGACTAGCGGGAAACGGGGAGCTGTTTTTT. Its protein is CASSESGLAGNGELFF.

The chain couples TRBV11-1 to TRBJ2-7; possibly TRBD2 for D (6 bases). V lost 7 bases to trimming and J lost 1 base, with 20 bases between them. Germline V gene data show CDR1 as SGHAT and CDR2 as FQDESV (reference sequence). CDR3 length equals 16 residues. In nucleotides, the CDR3 is TGTGCCAGCACCCCCGGTGGGCGGGGAACATCCTACGAGCAGTACTTC. Protein: CASTPGGRGTSYEQYF.

The chain couples TRBV25-1 to TRBJ2-1, with a tentative D call TRBD1 (6 bases). The V and J ends lost 7 bases and 7 bases respectively, with 14 bases between them. The germline CDR1 and CDR2 sequences are MGHDK and SYGVNS. This CDR3 is built from 13 residues. DNA for the CDR3: TGTGCCAGCAAATTTGGGGGCTGGAATGAGCAGTTCTTC. Translated: CASKFGGWNEQFF.

About this clone itself: Sequence at one end of the junction differs from germline and may be a read error. The chain recombines TRBV11-1 with TRBJ2-7, with TRBD2 identical over 7 bases. CDR1 is SGHAT, CDR2 FQDESV, per germline (reference sequence). The CDR3 is made up of 13 amino acids. This chain's CDR3 is CASNRGENYEQYF. The CDR3 DNA reads as TGTGCAAGCAATCGGGGGGAAAACTACGAGCAGTACTTC.

The V gene is TRBV15, the J gene TRBJ1-5; 8 positions agree with TRBD1. CDR1 is LNHNV, CDR2 YYDKDF, per germline (reference sequence). The CDR3 is made up of 18 amino acids. V was pared by 1 base and J by 1 base, with 9 bases of the junction left unmatched. CDR3 DNA: TGTGCCACCAGCAGAGGGCGGGGATGGACAGGGAGCAATCAGCCCCAGCATTTT. This encodes CATSRGRGWTGSNQPQHF. The full variable domain, its missing parts supplied by reference TRBV15 and TRBJ1-5, is DAMVIQNPRYQVTQFGKPVTLSCSQTLNHNVMYWYQQKSSQAPKLLFHYYDKDFNNEADTPDNFQSRRPNTSFCFLDIRSPGLGDTAMYLCATSRGRGWTGSNQPQHFGDGTRLSIL.

This sequence joins TRBV28 and TRBJ1-3, with TRBD1 matching 9 bases. V lost 4 bases and J lost 4; bases outside the gene matches: 5. Germline V gene sequence: CDR1 MDHEN, CDR2 SYDVKM. The CDR3 is 15 residues long. The chain's CDR3 is CASSSPTGGGNTIYF. The CDR3 DNA is TGTGCCAGCAGTTCCCCAACAGGGGGCGGAAACACCATATATTTT.

This chain links TRBV7-2 with TRBJ2-3; 12 bases align to TRBD2. Germline CDR1 is SGHTA and CDR2 is FQGNSA. The CDR3 covers 16 residues. V gave up 5 bases and J gave up 4 bases; unmatched junction bases: 7. CDR3 residues: CASSGLAGGPADTQYF. DNA of the CDR3: TGTGCCAGCAGCGGTCTAGCGGGAGGGCCGGCAGATACGCAGTATTTT. The full variable domain, completed using reference TRBV7-2 and TRBJ2-3, is GAGVSQSPSNKVTEKGKDVELRCDPISGHTALYWYRQSLGQGLEFLIYFQGNSAPDKSGLPSDRFSAERTGGSVSTLTIQRTQQEDSAVYLCASSGLAGGPADTQYFGPGTRLTVL.

The chain is built from TRBV2 and TRBJ1-2; the match to TRBD1 covers 7 bases. Germline CDR1 and CDR2: SNHLY and FYNNEI. J was trimmed by 3 bases and V by 4 bases; bases with no gene match: 8. This CDR3 spans 15 amino acids. CDR3 residues: CASSVGRGQHYGYTF. CDR3 sequence (DNA): TGTGCCAGCAGTGTGGGTAGGGGGCAACACTATGGCTACACCTTC.

The chain carries TRBV5-1 and TRBJ2-1; possibly TRBD2 for D (5 bases). The CDR3 spans 16 residues. The V end was cut by 2 bases, the J end by 0 bases, with 12 bases between. Germline V gene data show CDR1 as SGHRS and CDR2 as YFSETQ. CDR3 nucleotide sequence: TGCGCCAGCAGCTTCCAAGCGGACCCCTCCTACAATGAGCAGTTCTTC. Translating it yields CASSFQADPSYNEQFF. Combining the CDR3 with reference TRBV5-1 and TRBJ2-1 gives the whole variable domain KAGVTQTPRYLIKTRGQQVTLSCSPISGHRSVSWYQQTPGQGLQFLFEYFSETQRNKGNFPGRFSGRQFSNSRSEMNVSTLELGDSALYLCASSFQADPSYNEQFFGPGTRLTVL.

The rearrangement joins TRBV5-6 to TRBJ1-2, with 7 bases aligning to TRBD1. V was pared by 4 bases and J by 5 bases, with 5 bases of the junction left unmatched. Per the germline V gene, CDR1 is SGHDT and CDR2 is YYEEEE. The CDR3 covers 13 residues. This CDR3 reads CASSHRGGYGYTF. CDR3 nucleotides: TGTGCCAGCAGCCACAGGGGAGGTTATGGCTACACCTTC.

CDR3 residues: CASSPGLAGNQETQYF. The CDR3, as DNA: TGCGCCAGCAGCCCCGGACTAGCGGGCAACCAAGAGACCCAGTACTTC. The genes are TRBV5-1 and TRBJ2-5; 11 bases line up with TRBD2. The CDR3 contains 16 residues. Germline V CDR1 and CDR2: SGHRS, YFSETQ. The junction had 5 bases not matched to a gene; V was cut back by 4 bases and J by 0 bases.